The 15 T cell receptor beta chains in this list originate from one sample, sequenced in a study of shared clonotypes between healthy human individuals. The table came from immunoSEQ multiplex PCR; TCRdb's copy has only in-frame clones and leaves some out. The table lists fewer than 400,000 clones, around 74% of them singletons. Sequencing was done on a sample of memory CD4+ T cells sorted from blood. Noted subset: CD45RA-negative fraction. The receptors here all came from a man aged 25 to 40 in good health.

The chain employs TRBV2 and TRBJ2-1, with 8 positions matching TRBD1. This CDR3 contains 13 residues. The germline V gene encodes CDR1 SNHLY and CDR2 FYNNEI. V dropped 5 bases and J dropped 10; count of bases not matched to a gene: 7. The CDR3: CASSSDRGREQFF. CDR3 DNA: TGTGCCAGCAGTTCCGACAGGGGACGGGAGCAGTTCTTC.

The chain joins TRBV7-2 to TRBJ2-1; D call uncertain. V lost 4 bases and J 7 bases, leaving 11 bases between the germline ends. CDR3 length equals 13 residues. Germline CDR1 and CDR2: SGHTA and FQGNSA. CDR3 nucleotides: TGTGCCAGCAGCTCCCCCCCTTTAAATGAGCAGTTCTTC. Translated: CASSSPPLNEQFF.

V and J are TRBV5-5 and TRBJ1-1, with a possible D match to TRBD1 (6 bases). CDR3 length: 16 residues. V was clipped by 4 bases and J by 0 bases, with 16 bases between them. CDR1 is SGHKS and CDR2 is YYEKEE in the germline V gene (reference sequence). CDR3 DNA: TGTGCCAGCAGCGACCAACAGGGAACAATGAACACTGAAGCTTTCTTT. Protein sequence: CASSDQQGTMNTEAFF.

This chain uses TRBV5-1 with TRBJ2-3, with TRBD2 matching 8 bases. The junction had 5 bases not matched to a gene; V was cut back by 8 bases and J by 0 bases. Germline V gives CDR1 SGHRS, CDR2 YFSETQ. This CDR3 has 14 amino acids. The CDR3 reads CASTSGSSTDTQYF. CDR3 bases: TGCGCCAGTACTAGCGGTTCTAGCACAGATACGCAGTATTTT.

This chain joins TRBV7-2 and TRBJ2-1; 8 bases map to TRBD2. Trimming at V came to 3 bases and at J to 3 bases, leaving 7 bases not matched to a gene. This CDR3 is 16 amino acids long. The germline V gene has CDR1 SGHTA and CDR2 FQGNSA. CDR3 sequence (DNA): TGTGCCAGCAGCTTGAAAAGCGGGAGCCACTACAATGAGCAGTTCTTC. It is translated as CASSLKSGSHYNEQFF.

The CDR3 nucleotides are TGTGCCAGCAGCTTACTAGCGGGGGAGTTCTTC. It translates to CASSLLAGEFF. The rearrangement links TRBV7-2 to TRBJ2-1; 10 nucleotides line up with TRBD2. Germline CDR1 SGHTA, CDR2 FQGNSA. This CDR3 has 11 amino acids. V trimming: 2 bases; J trimming: 14 bases; junction bases outside the gene matches: 0.

The V call is TRBV7-6, the J call TRBJ2-5; D unclear. CDR1 is SGHVS, CDR2 FNYEAQ, per germline. CDR3 length: 14 residues. V was clipped by 1 base and J by 5 bases, with 11 bases between them. The CDR3 here is CASSLDPLMETQYF. The CDR3 nucleotides are TGTGCCAGCAGCTTAGATCCGCTTATGGAGACCCAGTACTTC. The full variable domain, rest sourced from reference TRBV7-6 and TRBJ2-5, is GAGVSQSPRYKVTKRGQDVALRCDPISGHVSLYWYRQALGQGPEFLTYFNYEAQQDKSGLPNDRFSAERPEGSISTLTIQRTEQRDSAMYRCASSLDPLMETQYFGPGTRLLVL.

V and J are TRBV11-2 and TRBJ2-1, with TRBD2 as a possible D gene (5 bases). Germline V gene sequence: CDR1 SGHAT, CDR2 FQNNGV. The CDR3 consists of 16 residues. V shed 2 bases and J shed 9 bases, with 20 bases lying between them. The CDR3: CASSLNPQRHRAEQFF. Written as DNA, the CDR3 is TGTGCCAGCAGCTTAAATCCCCAGCGGCACCGAGCTGAGCAGTTCTTC. Variable domain in full (rest from reference TRBV11-2 and TRBJ2-1): EAGVAQSPRYKIIEKRQSVAFWCNPISGHATLYWYQQILGQGPKLLIQFQNNGVVDDSQLPKDRFSAERLKGVDSTLKIQPAKLEDSAVYLCASSLNPQRHRAEQFFGPGTRLTVL.

The chain couples TRBV5-3 to TRBJ2-1; D is uncertain. TRBV5-3 is an ORF for which the function is uncertain. The germline V and J ends were trimmed by 10 bases and 8 bases, with 16 bases remaining between them. The CDR3 runs to 12 residues. CDR3 protein: CAVYQARDEQFF. In DNA, the CDR3 is TGTGCCGTCTACCAAGCGCGAGATGAGCAGTTCTTC.

The gene calls are TRBV28 and TRBJ1-2; no definite D call. The CDR3 is made up of 12 amino acids. The V gene lost 8 bases and the J gene lost 1 base, with 8 bases spanning the gap. The germline V gene encodes CDR1 MDHEN and CDR2 SYDVKM. CDR3 sequence: CASLAINYGYTF. In nucleotides, the CDR3 is TGTGCCAGCCTAGCGATTAACTATGGCTACACCTTC.

The V gene is TRBV19, the J gene TRBJ1-2, with D maybe TRBD1 (5 bases). CDR1 and CDR2 from the germline V gene are LNHDA and SQIVND (reference sequence). Trimming left V 6 bases short and J 8 bases short, with 19 bases between. This CDR3 contains 14 residues. CDR3 sequence: CASSMVWGREGYTF. CDR3 in DNA: TGTGCCAGTAGCATGGTTTGGGGCCGGGAAGGCTACACCTTC.

The chain employs TRBV11-3 and TRBJ2-3, with TRBD2 matching over 12 bases. Losses at the gene ends were 5 bases for V and 1 base for J; bases not matched to a gene: 10. The V gene's germline CDR1 is SGHNT and CDR2 YENEEA. The CDR3 is 18 amino acids. The CDR3 loop is CASSAGTSGPTGTDTQYF. Here the CDR3 DNA reads TGTGCCAGCAGCGCCGGGACTAGCGGGCCGACTGGCACAGATACGCAGTATTTT. Together with reference TRBV11-3 and TRBJ2-3, the CDR3 gives the full variable domain: EAGVVQSPRYKIIEKKQPVAFWCNPISGHNTLYWYLQNLGQGPELLIRYENEEAVDDSQLPKDRFSAERLKGVDSTLKIQPAELGDSAVYLCASSAGTSGPTGTDTQYFGPGTRLTVL.

This clone was counted at least ten times. The chain carries TRBV2 and TRBJ2-7; D may be TRBD1 (5 bases). This CDR3 is built from 12 residues. Germline V gene data show CDR1 as SNHLY and CDR2 as FYNNEI. The V gene lost 4 bases and the J gene lost 5 bases, with 9 bases spanning the gap. The CDR3 region is CASSVQGHEQYF. The CDR3, as DNA: TGTGCCAGCAGTGTTCAGGGCCACGAGCAGTACTTC.

V usage is TRBV28 and J usage is TRBJ2-2; 8 bases align to TRBD2. There are 14 residues in the CDR3. The trim removed 8 bases at V and 0 bases at J, leaving 2 bases unmatched. Germline V gene data show CDR1 as MDHEN and CDR2 as SYDVKM. The CDR3 sequence is CASYSGTNTGELFF. The CDR3 DNA sequence: TGTGCCAGCTATAGCGGGACGAACACCGGGGAGCTGTTTTTT.

The rearrangement links TRBV27 to TRBJ2-2, with TRBD2 identical over 11 bases. V dropped 5 bases and J dropped 1; count of bases not matched to a gene: 3. Germline-derived CDR1 and CDR2 are MNHEY and SMNVEV (reference sequence). This CDR3 contains 16 residues. This chain's CDR3 is CASSLAGGRNTGELFF. The CDR3 DNA sequence: TGTGCCAGCAGTCTAGCGGGAGGTAGGAACACCGGGGAGCTGTTTTTT.